The clone carrying this T cell receptor beta chain showed up just once. Its antigen is still unknown. A read error may explain this, as a much larger clone is one base away. This record belongs to a study of T cell repertoires in cytomegalovirus infection. Across the study: HLA-B-restricted CMV epitopes that are well studied were used alongside recently identified HLA-C-restricted ones. Matching HLA type and CMV infection were both indicated by public TCR beta signatures. Broader study findings: The ex vivo response was dominated by HLA-C-restricted CMV-specific TCR beta clonotypes. Adding up the frequency of public TCR beta families identified people who carried CMV plus the relevant HLA.

There are 11 residues in the CDR3. Germline CDR1 and CDR2: MDHEN and SYDVKM. With 6 bases removed from V and 0 bases from J, the gap between germline ends came to 3 bases. TCRdb re-derived calls from the reads in MiXCR, one entry per CDR3 protein. Here the sample spans under 90,000 distinct CDR3 sequences, roughly 44% being singletons. The origin of this receptor is a human donor in good health (CMV status not recorded). Some clones in this sample may be carry-over from other donors' samples. The material sequenced was CD8+ T cells from cultured PBMCs, taken from culture after CMV antigen stimulation. This chain joins TRBV28 and TRBJ2-7; D unresolved. The CDR3 bases are TGTGCCAGCAGCATCTCCTACGAGCAGTACTTC. It specifies CASSISYEQYF.